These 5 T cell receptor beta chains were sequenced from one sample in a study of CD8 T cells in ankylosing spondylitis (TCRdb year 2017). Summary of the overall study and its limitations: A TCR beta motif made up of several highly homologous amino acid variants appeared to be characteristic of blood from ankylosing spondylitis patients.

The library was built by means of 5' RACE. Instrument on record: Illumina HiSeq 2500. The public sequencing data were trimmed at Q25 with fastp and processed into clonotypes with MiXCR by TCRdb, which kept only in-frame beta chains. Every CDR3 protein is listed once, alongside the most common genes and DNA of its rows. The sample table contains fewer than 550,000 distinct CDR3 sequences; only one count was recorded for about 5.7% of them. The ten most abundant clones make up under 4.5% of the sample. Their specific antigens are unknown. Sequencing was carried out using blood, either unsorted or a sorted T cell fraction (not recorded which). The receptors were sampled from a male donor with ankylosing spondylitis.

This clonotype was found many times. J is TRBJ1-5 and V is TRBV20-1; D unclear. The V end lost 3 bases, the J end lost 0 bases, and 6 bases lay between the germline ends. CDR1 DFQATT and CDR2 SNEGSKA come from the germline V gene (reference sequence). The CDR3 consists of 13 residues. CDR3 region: CSARAFSNQPQHF. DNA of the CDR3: TGCAGTGCTAGGGCATTTAGCAATCAGCCCCAGCATTTT.

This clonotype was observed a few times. Here the CDR3 reads CASSFDRASYEQYF. The CDR3 nucleotides are TGTGCCAGCAGCTTCGATCGGGCCTCCTACGAGCAGTACTTC. The chain employs TRBV7-2 and TRBJ2-7; D not certain. This CDR3 is 14 amino acids long. CDR1 SGHTA and CDR2 FQGNSA come from the germline V gene. Trimming removed 3 bases from V and 0 bases from J, with 9 bases in between.

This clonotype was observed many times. The CDR3 loop is CSGHSQETQYF. CDR3 bases: TGCAGCGGTCACAGCCAAGAGACCCAGTACTTC. The chain joins TRBV29-1 to TRBJ2-5; D unresolved. Per germline, CDR1 SQVTM and CDR2 ANQGSEA. Trimming cost V 7 bases and J 1 base, with 7 bases left between them. CDR3 size: 11 residues.

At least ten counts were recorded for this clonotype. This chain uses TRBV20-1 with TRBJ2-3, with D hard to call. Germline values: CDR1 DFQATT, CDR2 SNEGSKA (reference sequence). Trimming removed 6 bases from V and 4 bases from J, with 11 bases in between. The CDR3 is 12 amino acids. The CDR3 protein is CSAPLAADTQYF. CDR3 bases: TGCAGTGCCCCTTTGGCCGCAGATACGCAGTATTTT.

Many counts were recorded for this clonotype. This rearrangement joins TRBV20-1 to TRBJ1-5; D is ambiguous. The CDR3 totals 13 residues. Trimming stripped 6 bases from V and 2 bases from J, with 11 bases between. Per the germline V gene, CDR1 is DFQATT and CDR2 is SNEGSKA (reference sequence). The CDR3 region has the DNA TGCAGTGCCGGAAAAACGGGCAATCAGCCCCAGCATTTT. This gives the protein CSAGKTGNQPQHF.